Listed below are T cell receptor beta chains from one sample, sequenced in a study of human thymus T cells. Measured with immunoSEQ multiplex PCR; TCRdb has only the in-frame clones, and not every one. Here the sample spans roughly 120,000 clones, around 94% being singletons. Sequencing was carried out using thymus tissue. The source is a boy under three years old with a congenital heart defect but otherwise immunologically healthy. CDR3s include the opening cysteine and the closing phenylalanine or tryptophan. The D gene is left open where the match is weak. Clone size is stated in some rows and not others, as once, few, many or a class when expanded.

j_call clone_size v_call d_call cdr3_nt cdr3_aa
TRBJ2-5 - TRBV18 - TGTGCCAGCTCACCGGTGAGGTGGCCCCAAGAGACCCAGTACTTC CASSPVRWPQETQYF
TRBJ2-7 - TRBV5-4 TRBD1 TGTGCCAGCAGCTTGCGGACAGGGGGCGACTACGAGCAGTACTTC CASSLRTGGDYEQYF
TRBJ2-2 - TRBV10-3 - TGTGCCATCGGCCCGACCGGGGAGCTGTTTTTT CAIGPTGELFF
TRBJ1-5 - TRBV6-1 - TGTGCCAGCAGTCTCGCGAAACGGAGCAATCAGCCCCAGCATTTT CASSLAKRSNQPQHF
TRBJ2-1 - TRBV19 - TGTGCCAGTTCTTCGAGGAGGGGGGGTGAACAGTTCAATGAGCAGTTCTTC CASSSRRGGEQFNEQFF
TRBJ2-3 - TRBV4-3 - TGCGCCAGCAGCCAGGCCGCGACAGGTAAAGAGGCCTCTAGCACAGATACGCAGTATTTT CASSQAATGKEASSTDTQYF
TRBJ1-1 - TRBV6-6 - TGTGCCAGCAGGCACGGGTCGGGGAACACTGAAGCTTTCTTT CASRHGSGNTEAFF
TRBJ2-4 - TRBV20-1 - TGCAGTGCTAGAGATCCCAACATTCAGTACTTC CSARDPNIQYF
TRBJ1-3 - TRBV6-1 - TGTGCCAGCACCGACCGCGGGCTCTCTGGAAACACCATATATTTT CASTDRGLSGNTIYF
TRBJ1-3 - TRBV9 - TGTGCCAGCAGCGAACTTCACTCTGGAAACACCATATATTTT CASSELHSGNTIYF
TRBJ1-6 - TRBV25-1 - TGTGCCAGCAGTGAAGACAGTAAGGTCATCCACTTT CASSEDSKVIHF
TRBJ1-3 - TRBV28 - TGTGCCAGCAGTTTGCCGGGGGGCAGGGAAAGAATTATCTCTGGAAACACCATATATTTT CASSLPGGRERIISGNTIYF
TRBJ2-1 - TRBV6-6 - TGTGCCAGCAGTTACTCAGAGATATTGCGTTACAATGAGCAGTTCTTC CASSYSEILRYNEQFF
TRBJ1-6 - TRBV9 TRBD1 TGTGCCAGCAGCACCGACAGGGGCGTTGATTCACCCCTCCACTTT CASSTDRGVDSPLHF
TRBJ1-1 - TRBV5-6 TRBD1 TGTGCCAGCAGCTTGGGGACAGGAGATTTTGAGGCTGAAGCTTTCTTT CASSLGTGDFEAEAFF
TRBJ2-3 once TRBV5-1 - TGCGCCAGCAGGGGGGAGGGCACAGATACGCAGTATTTT CASRGEGTDTQYF
TRBJ2-1 - TRBV2 TRBD2 TGTGCCAGCAGTGTCCTAGCGGGGGGCCCCAATGAGCAGTTCTTC CASSVLAGGPNEQFF
TRBJ2-3 - TRBV5-1 - TGCGCCAGCAGCCCGCGGGGGCCTAGCACAGATACGCAGTATTTT CASSPRGPSTDTQYF
TRBJ2-3 - TRBV5-6 - TGTGCCAGCAGCTTGATGCGGGCGCAGGGTACGCAGTATTTT CASSLMRAQGTQYF
TRBJ2-1 once TRBV19 - TGTGCCAGTAGTATGGCCCAGCCTCCAAGCTCCTACAATGAGCAGTTCTTC CASSMAQPPSSYNEQFF
TRBJ2-7 - TRBV7-3 - TGTGCCAGCAGCTTAACGTCAATGGGACCTTACGAGCAGTACTTC CASSLTSMGPYEQYF
TRBJ2-1 - TRBV5-1 TRBD1 TGCGCCAGCAGCTCATCGACAGGGGGCGCCGACAATGAGCAGTTCTTC CASSSSTGGADNEQFF
TRBJ1-1 - TRBV15 TRBD1 TGTGCCACCAGCAGAGAGCACAGGGGTGAGGGTGAAGCTTTCTTT CATSREHRGEGEAFF
TRBJ2-1 - TRBV14 - TGTGCCAGCAGCCAAGATCACAGTGGGCTAGCACGACAGTTCTTC CASSQDHSGLARQFF
TRBJ2-7 - TRBV29-1 - TGCAGCGTTGAATGGTCCTACGAGCAGTACTTC CSVEWSYEQYF
TRBJ1-2 - TRBV19 TRBD1 TGTGCCAGTATAAGAGGACAGGGGACGCCTAACTATGGCTACACCTTC CASIRGQGTPNYGYTF
TRBJ2-2 - TRBV14 - TGTGCCAGCAGCCAGCTGGAACACCGAAACACCGGGGAGCTGTTTTTT CASSQLEHRNTGELFF